This T cell receptor beta chain was sequenced for a study of long-term antiretroviral therapy in people with HIV. Participants who had HIV were, without exception, treated in the United States. The authors ran the immunoSEQ assay, v3.0, at survey level. Assay: immunoSEQ multiplex PCR; the TCRdb copy retains only in-frame clones and omits some. The table lists tens of thousands of clones, around 82% of them singletons. The receptor was derived from a middle-aged man with HIV. The sample here was unsorted PBMCs, taken at the start of antiretroviral therapy.

CDR3 DNA: TGTGCCAGCAAGGCAGGGGTCTCACCCCTCCACTTT. Translation: CASKAGVSPLHF. The chain combines TRBV6-6 with TRBJ1-6, with D tentatively TRBD1 (6 bases). This CDR3 has 12 amino acids. The germline V and J ends were trimmed by 7 bases and 10 bases, with 11 bases remaining between them. The germline V gene has CDR1 MNHNY and CDR2 SVGAGI (reference sequence).